The T cell receptor beta chain described here comes from a study of T cell responses to AZD1222 COVID-19 vaccine. Findings of the study overall: Unmutated regions of variants are reportedly targeted by nearly half of spike-specific TCRs. In all cases, repertoires were sampled only after the peak T cell response. Two doses of AZD1222 preceded a rise in Spike-specific TCR breadth and depth.

Generated by immunoSEQ multiplex PCR, the TCRdb table keeps only in-frame clones and is missing some. The table lists fewer than 120,000 clones, around nine tenths of them singletons. Second doses at about 4 or about 12 weeks were pooled. Regarding this clone: Antigen specificity is unknown.

The receptor was derived from an adult who received the AZD1222 COVID-19 vaccine. The sample was peripheral blood, taken 28 days after the second AZD1222 dose.

The CDR3: CASSLGGGPVETQYF. CDR3 in DNA: TGTGCCAGCAGCTTAGGGGGAGGGCCCGTGGAGACCCAGTACTTC. This sequence joins TRBV11-3 and TRBJ2-5; 7 bases are a match to TRBD2. Germline CDR1 reads SGHNT; CDR2 reads YENEEA. V lost 1 base and J lost 5; bases outside the gene matches: 7. The CDR3 totals 15 residues.